The clone carrying this TCR beta chain appeared once. Its antigen is not identified. The sample originates from a study of shared clonotypes between healthy human individuals. Data came from immunoSEQ multiplex PCR; TCRdb stores just in-frame clones and leaves some out. The profile covers fewer than 700,000 clones, with approximately 96% appearing a single time and 0.095% to 0.14% taken by the ten largest. Selected positively for CCR7 and CD45RO-negative, naive CD8 cells excluded terminally differentiated effector memory CD45RA+ cells. Regarding the study as a whole: Sampling covered blood only; tissue repertoires likely differ. Generally, naive subsets (rather than memory subsets) showed larger estimated richness.

This CDR3 spans 11 amino acids. Germline V gives CDR1 GTSNPN, CDR2 SVGIG (reference sequence). V lost 5 bases and J lost 6, with 10 bases in between. The chain uses TRBV30 and TRBJ1-1; possible D gene TRBD1, 6 bases. The clonotype comes from a woman aged 30 to 39 in good health. The sequencing input was naive CD8+ T cells sorted from blood. As DNA, the CDR3 is TGTGCCTGGTGCGCAGGGGCTGAAGCTTTCTTT. Protein product: CAWCAGAEAFF.